This T cell receptor beta chain was recorded in a study of tumor-infiltrating lymphocytes in primary liver carcinoma. About the study: Tumors measured 4.2 to 10 cm and were stage T1-T3 N0M0. Overall study findings and caveats: The study found tumor-adjacent and tumor-blood pairs overlapped less than tumor region pairs.

This clonotype appeared once. Antigen unknown. A read error may explain this, as a much larger clone is one base away. With around 490 ng total RNA as template and a constant-region primer, TCR beta cDNA was made. Slightly modified ARM-PCR, run as three nested multiplex PCR rounds, produced the TCR beta libraries. TRBV1-TRBV30 forward and Cbeta reverse primers drove the first two approximately 11-cycle rounds. TCRdb re-analysed the multiplex PCR reads in MiXCR, keeping a single row per CDR3 protein. This sample has about 120,000 distinct CDR3 sequences; less than 80% occur once, and the top ten carry approximately 9.7%. Unsorted bulk tissue of roughly 18-32 mg yielded co-extracted RNA and DNA. Trimming cost V 4 bases and J 6 bases, with 15 bases left between them. The CDR3 has 15 amino acids. Germline CDR1 and CDR2: MDHEN and SYDVKM.

The chain recombines TRBV28 with TRBJ2-2, with a possible D match to TRBD1 (6 bases). The specimen sequenced was liver tumor tissue from sampling region 1. Sample subset: tumor region T1, superior pole. The receptor was isolated from a woman aged 55-69 years with primary liver carcinoma and hepatitis B virus infection. CDR3 loop: CASSYRNRVSGELFF. The CDR3 bases are TGTGCCAGCAGTTACCGGAACAGGGTCTCCGGGGAGCTGTTTTTT.